Below are 5 T cell receptor beta chains sequenced from a single sample in a study of T cells in Graves' hyperthyroidism and ophthalmopathy. It was RNA transcripts that yielded the amplified TCR beta CDR3 regions. The HTBI primer set served for first-round RT-PCR of the TCR CDR3. TCRdb fed the multiplex PCR reads into MiXCR, producing one record per CDR3 protein. The sample carries some 620,000 distinct CDR3 sequences, around 16% recorded once. The sample consisted of blood. These receptors were collected from a woman aged 30 to 39 with Graves' hyperthyroidism.

This clonotype was seen ten or more times. V is TRBV30 and J is TRBJ2-5; D possibly corresponds to TRBD1 (5 bases). The CDR3 is 16 residues long. V lost 0 bases and J lost 2, with 16 bases in between. Germline CDR1 and CDR2: GTSNPN and SVGIG (reference sequence). The CDR3 spells CAWSVLSGRSQETQYF. Written as DNA, the CDR3 is TGTGCCTGGAGTGTACTGTCAGGGCGCTCTCAAGAGACCCAGTACTTC. Combining the CDR3 with reference TRBV30 and TRBJ2-5 gives the whole variable domain SQTIHQWPATLVQPVGSPLSLECTVEGTSNPNLYWYRQAAGRGLQLLFYSVGIGQISSEVPQNLSASRPQDRQFILSSKKLLLSDSGFYLCAWSVLSGRSQETQYFGPGTRLLVL.

This clonotype was recorded at least ten times. This chain joins TRBV10-3 and TRBJ2-1; possible D gene TRBD2, 6 bases. Trimming took off 2 bases at V and 10 bases at J, with 9 bases between the two ends. Looked up from germline, CDR1 is ENHRY and CDR2 is SYGVKD. CDR3 size: 12 residues. The CDR3 sequence: CAISEHGLEQFF. Here the CDR3 DNA reads TGTGCCATCAGTGAGCACGGACTAGAGCAGTTCTTC.

This clonotype turned up a few times. This chain links TRBV6-2 or TRBV6-3 with TRBJ1-5, with a possible D match to TRBD1 (6 bases). V lost 6 bases and J lost 7, with 13 bases in between. Germline assignment: CDR1 MNHEY and CDR2 SVGEGT. This CDR3 has 13 amino acids. CDR3 loop: CASRGGGRQPQHF. The DNA for the CDR3 is TGTGCCAGCAGAGGGGGGGGGCGACAGCCCCAGCATTTT.

This clonotype was detected many times. The chain carries TRBV11-2 and TRBJ1-6, with a possible D match to TRBD1 (5 bases). The ends were cut back, 5 bases at V and 13 bases at J, with 21 bases in the middle. The CDR3 covers 15 residues. Looked up from germline, CDR1 is SGHAT and CDR2 is FQNNGV. CDR3 DNA: TGTGCCAGCAGCACAGTGCCACAGGATACAGCGCCCCTCCACTTT. Its protein is CASSTVPQDTAPLHF.

The J gene is TRBJ2-1, the V gene TRBV9, with 8 bases aligning to TRBD2. CDR3 size: 15 residues. CDR1 is SGDLS and CDR2 is YYNGEE in the germline V gene. The V and J ends lost 3 bases and 6 bases, in that order; junction bases with no gene match: 8. CDR3 in amino acids: CASSAAGVSSNEQFF. In DNA, the CDR3 is TGTGCCAGCAGCGCAGCGGGAGTTTCGTCCAATGAGCAGTTCTTC. Variable domain in full (rest from reference TRBV9 and TRBJ2-1): DSGVTQTPKHLITATGQRVTLRCSPRSGDLSVYWYQQSLDQGLQFLIQYYNGEERAKGNILERFSAQQFPDLHSELNLSSLELGDSALYFCASSAAGVSSNEQFFGPGTRLTVL.